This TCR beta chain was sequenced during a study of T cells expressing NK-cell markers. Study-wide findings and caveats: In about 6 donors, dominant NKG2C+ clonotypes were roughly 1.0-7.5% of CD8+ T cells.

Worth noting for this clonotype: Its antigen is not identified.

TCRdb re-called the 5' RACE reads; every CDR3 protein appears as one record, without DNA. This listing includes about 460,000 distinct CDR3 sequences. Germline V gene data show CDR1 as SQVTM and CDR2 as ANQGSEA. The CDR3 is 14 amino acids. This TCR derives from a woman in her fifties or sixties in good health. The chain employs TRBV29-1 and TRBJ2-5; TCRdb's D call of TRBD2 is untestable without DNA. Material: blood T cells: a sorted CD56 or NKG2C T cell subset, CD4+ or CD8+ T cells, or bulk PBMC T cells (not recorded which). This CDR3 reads CSVPSGSNQETQYF.